Sequencing of this TCR beta chain was carried out in a study of cytomegalovirus exposure and HLA in healthy donors. General study points: Many donors shared some public TCRs, even though most TCR sequences were rare. Cytomegalovirus-associated status was assigned to about 150 TCR beta chains.

This table comes from immunoSEQ multiplex PCR, and its TCRdb copy is limited to in-frame clones, with some not included. The sample carries roughly 56,000 clones, 90% to 95% recorded once. Concerning this clone: Its antigen is as yet unknown.

Trimming removed 11 bases from V and 12 bases from J; junction bases left unmatched: 13. Germline V lookup: CDR1 WSHSY, CDR2 SAAADI. This CDR3 contains 13 residues. The sequencing input was PBMCs. This clonotype was sampled from a woman aged 25 to 39 in good health and CMV-seronegative. The V and J genes are TRBV10-2 and TRBJ2-1; TRBD2 matches at 10 bases. This CDR3 reads CAVRGSGGGGQFF. The CDR3 coding sequence is TGCGCCGTTAGAGGGAGCGGGGGGGGCGGGCAGTTCTTC.